The 5 T cell receptor beta chains below come from one sample, sequenced in a study of CD8+CD57+ T cells in acquired aplastic anemia. Profiling of TCR beta VDJ combinations and CDR3 sequences used genomic DNA as template. TCRdb used MiXCR to reprocess the reads, holding one entry per CDR3 protein. The sample includes around 79,000 distinct CDR3 sequences, roughly 70% of them seen just once. CD8+CD57+ cell expansion had been shown by flow cytometry in patients chosen for sequencing. What was sequenced was sorted CD4+, CD8+, or CD8+CD57+ T cells (not recorded which) from PBMCs. The source of these receptors is a human donor with aplastic anemia.

The V gene is TRBV10-1, the J gene TRBJ2-1, with 10 bases aligning to TRBD1. The V gene's germline CDR1 is WNHNN and CDR2 SYGVQD (reference sequence). Losses at the gene ends were 2 bases for V and 8 bases for J; bases not matched to a gene: 9. The CDR3 runs to 16 residues. As DNA, the CDR3 is TGCGCCAGCAGTGAGCCGGGACAGGGGAAGACAGATGAGCAGTTCTTC. Its translation: CASSEPGQGKTDEQFF.

This clonotype was detected only a few times. Here the CDR3 reads CASSEGGPMRTQYF. For the CDR3, the DNA is TGCGCCAGCAGTGAGGGAGGACCTATGCGGACCCAGTACTTC. The chain uses TRBV10-1 and TRBJ2-5; D perhaps matches TRBD2 (5 bases). The CDR3 contains 14 residues. Germline V CDR1 and CDR2: WNHNN, SYGVQD (reference sequence). V shed 2 bases and J shed 7 bases, with 14 bases lying between them.

This chain links TRBV19 with TRBJ1-5; no definite D call. Germline V gene data show CDR1 as LNHDA and CDR2 as SQIVND (reference sequence). This CDR3 comprises 15 residues. Between the trimmed V and J ends, which lost 6 bases and 3 bases, there was a span of 15 bases. This CDR3 is CASSAARIANQPQHF. CDR3 DNA sequence: TGTGCCAGTAGCGCAGCACGGATCGCCAATCAGCCCCAGCATTTT. Variable domain in full (rest from reference TRBV19 and TRBJ1-5): DGGITQSPKYLFRKEGQNVTLSCEQNLNHDAMYWYRQDPGQGLRLIYYSQIVNDFQKGDIAEGYSVSREKKESFPLTVTSAQKNPTAFYLCASSAARIANQPQHFGDGTRLSIL.

This clonotype was seen a few times. V and J are TRBV20-1 and TRBJ2-5; 9 nucleotides line up with TRBD1. The CDR3 runs to 12 residues. V gave up 5 bases and J gave up 7 bases; unmatched junction bases: 5. The germline V gene has CDR1 DFQATT and CDR2 SNEGSKA (reference sequence). CDR3 amino acids: CSAFRGQGTQYF. CDR3 in DNA: TGCAGTGCTTTCCGGGGACAGGGGACCCAGTACTTC.

The J gene is TRBJ1-3, the V gene TRBV10-3; weak D call: TRBD1 (6 bases). The germline V and J ends were trimmed by 6 bases and 2 bases, with 14 bases remaining between them. Germline CDR1 reads ENHRY; CDR2 reads SYGVKD. The CDR3 has 15 amino acids. Written as DNA, the CDR3 is TGTGCCATCAGCCCCAATACAGGGCCTGGAAACACCATATATTTT. This encodes CAISPNTGPGNTIYF.